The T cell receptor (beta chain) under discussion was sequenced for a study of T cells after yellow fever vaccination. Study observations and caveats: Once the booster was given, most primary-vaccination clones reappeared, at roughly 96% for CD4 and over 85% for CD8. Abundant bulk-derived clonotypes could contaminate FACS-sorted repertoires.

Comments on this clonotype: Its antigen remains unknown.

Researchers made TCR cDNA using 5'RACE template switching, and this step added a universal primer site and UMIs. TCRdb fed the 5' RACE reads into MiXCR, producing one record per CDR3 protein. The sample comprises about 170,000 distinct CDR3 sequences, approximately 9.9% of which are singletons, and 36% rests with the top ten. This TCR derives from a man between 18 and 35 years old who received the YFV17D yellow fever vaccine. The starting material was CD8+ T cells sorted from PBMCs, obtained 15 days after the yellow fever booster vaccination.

The DNA of the CDR3 is TGTGCCAGCAGCTTGCAGGGGCAGGGGTATGGCTACACCTTC. Its translation: CASSLQGQGYGYTF. The chain links TRBV7-9 to TRBJ1-2; a possible D gene is TRBD1 (6 bases). V shed 3 bases and J shed 5 bases, with 13 bases lying between them. CDR1 is SEHNR, CDR2 FQNEAQ, per germline (reference sequence). The CDR3 runs 14 residues.